The clone carrying this TCR beta chain was counted at least ten times. Antigen specificity is unknown. The data derive from a study of blood T cells in healthy people across ages. General observations from the study: It was the long-lived donors that had more naive CD4+ cells and higher diversity than aged donors.

In germline, CDR1 is SQVTM, CDR2 ANQGSEA. Trimming stripped 2 bases from V and 1 base from J, with 17 bases between. This CDR3 has 16 residues. A second PCR of roughly 7 to 11 cycles used a sample-barcoded 5' primer and a J-beta primer mix. In TCRdb, the 5' RACE reads were re-called with MiXCR into one record per CDR3 protein. The profile shows some 1,800,000 distinct CDR3 sequences, 30% to 40% of them singletons. This sequence joins TRBV29-1 and TRBJ2-5, with a tentative D call TRBD2 (6 bases). The origin of this receptor is a human donor in good health. The sample comprised blood. The CDR3, as DNA: TGCAGCGTTGAATTTCCTAGTGCGGGGTTCCAAGAGACCCAGTACTTC. Translation: CSVEFPSAGFQETQYF. Full variable domain (remainder filled in from reference TRBV29-1 and TRBJ2-5): SAVISQKPSRDICQRGTSLTIQCQVDSQVTMMFWYRQQPGQSLTLIATANQGSEATYESGFVIDKFPISRPNLTFSTLTVSNMSPEDSSIYLCSVEFPSAGFQETQYFGPGTRLLVL.